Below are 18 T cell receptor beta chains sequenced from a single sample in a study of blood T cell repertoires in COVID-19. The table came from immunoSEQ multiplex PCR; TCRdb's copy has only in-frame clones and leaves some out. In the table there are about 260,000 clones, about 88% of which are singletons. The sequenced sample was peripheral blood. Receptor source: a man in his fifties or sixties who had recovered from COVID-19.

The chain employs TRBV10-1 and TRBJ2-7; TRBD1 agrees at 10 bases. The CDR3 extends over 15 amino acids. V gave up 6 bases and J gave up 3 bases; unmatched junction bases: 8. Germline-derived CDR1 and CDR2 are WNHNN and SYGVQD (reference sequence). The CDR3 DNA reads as TGCGCCAGCAGCAAGTATCGGACAGGGGGCTACGAGCAGTACTTC. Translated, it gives CASSKYRTGGYEQYF.

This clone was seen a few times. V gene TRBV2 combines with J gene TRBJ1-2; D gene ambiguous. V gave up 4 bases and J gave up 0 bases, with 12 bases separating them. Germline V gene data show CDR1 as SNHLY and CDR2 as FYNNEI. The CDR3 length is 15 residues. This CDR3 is CASSVTRIANYGYTF. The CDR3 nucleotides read TGTGCCAGCAGTGTGACGAGGATTGCTAACTATGGCTACACCTTC.

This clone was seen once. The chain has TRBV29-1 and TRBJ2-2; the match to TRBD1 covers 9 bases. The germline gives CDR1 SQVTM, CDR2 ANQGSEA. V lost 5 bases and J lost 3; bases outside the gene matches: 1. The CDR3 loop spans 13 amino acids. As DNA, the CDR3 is TGCAGCGTTCGACAGGGGGACACCGGGGAGCTGTTTTTT. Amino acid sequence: CSVRQGDTGELFF.

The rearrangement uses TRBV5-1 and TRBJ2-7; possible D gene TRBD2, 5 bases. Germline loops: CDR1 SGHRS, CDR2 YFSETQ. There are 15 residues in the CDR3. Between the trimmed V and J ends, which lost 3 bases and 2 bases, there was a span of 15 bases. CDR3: CASSWTGSSTYEQYF. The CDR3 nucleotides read TGCGCCAGCAGCTGGACTGGGTCCTCTACCTACGAGCAGTACTTC.

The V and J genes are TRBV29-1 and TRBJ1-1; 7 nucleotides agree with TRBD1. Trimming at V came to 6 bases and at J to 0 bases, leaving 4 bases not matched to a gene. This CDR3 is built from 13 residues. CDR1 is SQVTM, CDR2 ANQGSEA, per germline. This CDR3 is CSVRQGLNTEAFF. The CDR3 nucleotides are TGCAGCGTAAGACAGGGTTTGAACACTGAAGCTTTCTTT.

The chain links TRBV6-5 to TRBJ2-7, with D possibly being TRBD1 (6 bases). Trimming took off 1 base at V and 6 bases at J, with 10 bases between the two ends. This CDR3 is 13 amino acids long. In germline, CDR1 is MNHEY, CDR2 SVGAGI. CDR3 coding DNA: TGTGCCAGCAGTTACTTGGGGGCTCCCGAGCAGTACTTC. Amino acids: CASSYLGAPEQYF.

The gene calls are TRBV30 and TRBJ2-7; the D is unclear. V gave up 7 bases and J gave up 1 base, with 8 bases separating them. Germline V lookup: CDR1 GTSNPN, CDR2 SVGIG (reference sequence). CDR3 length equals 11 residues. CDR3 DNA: TGTGCCTATTCCTTTTCCTACGAGCAGTACTTC. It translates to CAYSFSYEQYF.

The CDR3 loop reads CASSAGRKNEKLFF. The CDR3, as DNA: TGTGCCAGTAGTGCGGGACGGAAGAATGAAAAACTGTTTTTT. The chain recombines TRBV19 with TRBJ1-4; D possibly corresponds to TRBD1 (5 bases). Germline V gives CDR1 LNHDA, CDR2 SQIVND (reference sequence). V was pared by 5 bases and J by 5 bases, with 12 bases between. This CDR3 contains 14 residues.

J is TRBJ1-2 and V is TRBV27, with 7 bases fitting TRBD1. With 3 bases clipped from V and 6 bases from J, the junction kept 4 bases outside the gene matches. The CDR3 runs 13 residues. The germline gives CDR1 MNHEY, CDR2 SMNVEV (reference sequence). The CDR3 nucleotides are TGTGCCAGCAGTTTTGTCAGGGGGAATGGCTACACCTTC. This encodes CASSFVRGNGYTF.

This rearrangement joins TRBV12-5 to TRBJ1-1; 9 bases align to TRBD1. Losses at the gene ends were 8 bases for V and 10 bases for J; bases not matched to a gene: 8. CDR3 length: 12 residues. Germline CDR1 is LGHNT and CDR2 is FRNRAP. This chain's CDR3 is CASQGTGFGAFF. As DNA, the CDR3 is TGTGCTAGTCAAGGGACAGGGTTTGGAGCTTTCTTT.

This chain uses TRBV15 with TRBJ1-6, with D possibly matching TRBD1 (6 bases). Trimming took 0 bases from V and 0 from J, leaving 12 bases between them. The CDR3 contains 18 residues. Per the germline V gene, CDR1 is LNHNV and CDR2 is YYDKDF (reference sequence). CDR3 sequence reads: CATSRDSAGVSYNSPLHF. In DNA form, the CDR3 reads TGTGCCACCAGCAGAGATTCCGCAGGGGTCTCCTATAATTCACCCCTCCACTTT.

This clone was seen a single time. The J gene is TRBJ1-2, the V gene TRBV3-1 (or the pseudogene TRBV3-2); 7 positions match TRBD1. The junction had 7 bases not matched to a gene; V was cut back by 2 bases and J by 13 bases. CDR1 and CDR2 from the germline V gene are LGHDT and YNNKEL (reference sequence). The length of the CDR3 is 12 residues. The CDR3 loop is CASSQRQGSGTF. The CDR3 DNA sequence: TGTGCCAGCAGCCAACGACAGGGTAGCGGCACCTTC.

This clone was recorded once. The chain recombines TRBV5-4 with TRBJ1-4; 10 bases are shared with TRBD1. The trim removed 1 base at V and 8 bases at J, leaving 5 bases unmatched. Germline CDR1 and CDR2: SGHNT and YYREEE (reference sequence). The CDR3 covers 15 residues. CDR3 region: CASSLSGTGAEKLFF. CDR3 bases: TGTGCCAGCAGCTTGAGCGGGACAGGGGCGGAAAAACTGTTTTTT.

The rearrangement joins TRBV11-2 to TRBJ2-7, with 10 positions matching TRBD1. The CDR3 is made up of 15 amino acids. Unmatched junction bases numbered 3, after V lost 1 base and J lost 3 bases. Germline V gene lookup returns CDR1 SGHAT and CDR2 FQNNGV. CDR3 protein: CASSLGQGAYYEQYF. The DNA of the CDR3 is TGTGCCAGCAGCTTAGGACAGGGGGCCTACTACGAGCAGTACTTC.

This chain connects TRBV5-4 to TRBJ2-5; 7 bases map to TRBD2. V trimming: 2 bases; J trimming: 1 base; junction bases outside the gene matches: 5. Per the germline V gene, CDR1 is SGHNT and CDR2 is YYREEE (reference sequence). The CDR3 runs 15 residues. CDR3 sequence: CASSLKRGVQETQYF. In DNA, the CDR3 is TGTGCCAGCAGCTTAAAGCGGGGCGTCCAAGAGACCCAGTACTTC.

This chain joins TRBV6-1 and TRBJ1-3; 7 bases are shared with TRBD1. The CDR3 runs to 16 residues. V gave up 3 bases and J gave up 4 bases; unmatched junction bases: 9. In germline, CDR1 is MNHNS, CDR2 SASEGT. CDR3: CASSEVRTGAGNTIYF. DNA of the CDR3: TGTGCCAGCAGTGAGGTTCGGACAGGTGCCGGAAACACCATATATTTT.

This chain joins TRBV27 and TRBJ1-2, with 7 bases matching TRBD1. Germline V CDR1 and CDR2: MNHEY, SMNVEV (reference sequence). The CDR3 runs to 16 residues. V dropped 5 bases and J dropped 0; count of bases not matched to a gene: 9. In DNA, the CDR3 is TGTGCCAGCAGTACCCAGGGGGTGAAGTCTAACTATGGCTACACCTTC. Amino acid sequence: CASSTQGVKSNYGYTF.

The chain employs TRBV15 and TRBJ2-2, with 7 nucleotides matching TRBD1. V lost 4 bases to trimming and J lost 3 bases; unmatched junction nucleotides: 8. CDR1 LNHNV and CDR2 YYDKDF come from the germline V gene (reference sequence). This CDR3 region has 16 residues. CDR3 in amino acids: CATSTSRDRYTGELFF. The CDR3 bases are TGTGCCACCAGCACATCCCGGGACAGATACACCGGGGAGCTGTTTTTT.